The 20 T cell receptor beta chains below come from one sample, sequenced in a study of CD8 T cells in ankylosing spondylitis. Via MiXCR, TCRdb re-called the 5' RACE reads, giving one row per CDR3 protein. In the table there are some 200,000 distinct CDR3 sequences, roughly 24% of which are singletons. Sequenced material: blood, either unsorted or a sorted T cell fraction (not recorded which). The source is a male donor with ankylosing spondylitis or in good health (not recorded which).

This clonotype was observed at least ten times. The chain carries TRBV29-1 and TRBJ1-3; the D gene is possibly TRBD1 (5 bases). The V and J ends lost 6 bases and 0 bases respectively, with 12 bases between them. The CDR3 loop spans 14 amino acids. In germline, CDR1 is SQVTM, CDR2 ANQGSEA. This CDR3 reads CSVLQGTSGNTIYF. CDR3 nucleotides: TGCAGCGTCCTTCAGGGCACCTCTGGAAACACCATATATTTT.

V usage is TRBV11-2 and J usage is TRBJ2-1, with TRBD2 identical over 14 bases. This CDR3 comprises 18 residues. Trimming at V came to 2 bases and at J to 6 bases, leaving 9 bases not matched to a gene. Germline CDR1 and CDR2: SGHAT and FQNNGV. The CDR3 loop reads CASSLMVFGLAGGNEQFF. The CDR3 nucleotides are TGTGCCAGCAGCTTAATGGTGTTTGGACTAGCGGGGGGCAATGAGCAGTTCTTC. Filled out from reference TRBV11-2 and TRBJ2-1, the complete variable domain reads EAGVAQSPRYKIIEKRQSVAFWCNPISGHATLYWYQQILGQGPKLLIQFQNNGVVDDSQLPKDRFSAERLKGVDSTLKIQPAKLEDSAVYLCASSLMVFGLAGGNEQFFGPGTRLTVL.

This clonotype was picked up many times. The V gene is TRBV7-4, the J gene TRBJ2-5, with 12 positions matching TRBD1. The CDR3 covers 16 residues. Germline V gene sequence: CDR1 SGHVT, CDR2 SQSDAQ. V dropped 5 bases and J dropped 5; count of bases not matched to a gene: 9. CDR3 in DNA: TGTGCCAGCAGCGGCCGGGACAGGGGGCTCCGGGAGACCCAGTACTTC. Translated: CASSGRDRGLRETQYF.

At least ten counts were recorded for this clonotype. The chain couples TRBV5-5 to TRBJ2-3, with 10 bases matching TRBD2. The CDR3 has 18 amino acids. CDR1 and CDR2 from the germline V gene are SGHKS and YYEKEE (reference sequence). V shed 4 bases, J shed 0 bases, and the junction held 11 bases outside the gene matches. The CDR3, as DNA: TGTGCCAGCAGCGTAAGCGGGAGGGCCCTCGGGAGCACAGATACGCAGTATTTT. It translates to CASSVSGRALGSTDTQYF.

This clonotype was seen repeatedly, ten times or more. The chain uses TRBV20-1 and TRBJ2-3, with 9 positions matching TRBD1. The CDR3 contains 13 residues. Trimming removed 4 bases from V and 3 bases from J; junction bases left unmatched: 2. In germline, CDR1 is DFQATT, CDR2 SNEGSKA (reference sequence). CDR3 protein: CSATDRGTDTQYF. CDR3 sequence (DNA): TGCAGTGCTACGGACAGGGGTACAGATACGCAGTATTTT.

The chain carries TRBV10-3 and TRBJ2-3, with a weak D call TRBD1 (6 bases). CDR1 is ENHRY and CDR2 is SYGVKD in the germline V gene. This CDR3 has 14 amino acids. V lost 4 bases to trimming and J lost 1 base, with 9 bases between them. This chain's CDR3 is CAISGTDRTDTQYF. The CDR3 coding sequence is TGTGCCATCAGTGGGACAGATCGCACAGATACGCAGTATTTT.

This clonotype was observed many times. The chain joins TRBV12-3 or TRBV12-4 to TRBJ2-1; 10 bases match TRBD2. This CDR3 is built from 17 residues. Losses at the gene ends were 1 base for V and 8 bases for J; bases not matched to a gene: 11. CDR3: CASSLGGIAGGKDEQFF. DNA for the CDR3: TGTGCCAGCAGTTTAGGGGGGATAGCGGGAGGAAAGGATGAGCAGTTCTTC.

This clonotype was seen at least ten times. This chain uses TRBV5-1 with TRBJ2-1, with TRBD2 matching 8 bases. The V segment lost 0 bases and the J segment 2 bases; nucleotides outside the gene matches: 4. The CDR3 consists of 16 residues. CDR1 is SGHRS and CDR2 is YFSETQ in the germline V gene. The CDR3 DNA sequence: TGCGCCAGCAGCTTGGCCGGGAGGGCCGCCTACAATGAGCAGTTCTTC. It translates to CASSLAGRAAYNEQFF.

A word on this clonotype: Germline is not matched at one junction end, which may reflect a read error. The V and J genes are TRBV7-7 and TRBJ2-7; a weak D match, TRBD2 (6 bases). Germline lookup yields CDR1 SSHAT and CDR2 FNYEAQ (reference sequence). The length of the CDR3 is 15 residues. The CDR3 reads CASSLAPARGGEQYF. CDR3 nucleotides: TGTGCTAGCAGCTTAGCGCCCGCCCGGGGAGGCGAGCAGTACTTC.

This clonotype was picked up many times. This chain joins TRBV12-3 or TRBV12-4 and TRBJ1-1; 9 positions agree with TRBD1. J lost 0 bases, V lost 4 bases, and 0 bases had no gene match. CDR3 length: 14 amino acids. Here the CDR3 reads CASSWDRVNTEAFF. CDR3 DNA: TGTGCCAGCAGTTGGGACAGGGTGAACACTGAAGCTTTCTTT.

This clonotype was counted many times. V and J are TRBV28 and TRBJ2-7; 11 positions match TRBD1. V lost 6 bases and J lost 5; bases outside the gene matches: 15. Per the germline V gene, CDR1 is MDHEN and CDR2 is SYDVKM. There are 17 residues in the CDR3. The CDR3 spells CASSLIYPGQGGHEQYF. CDR3 DNA: TGTGCCAGCAGCCTTATATACCCGGGACAGGGGGGCCACGAGCAGTACTTC.

This chain links TRBV29-1 with TRBJ2-5; no clear D. Germline V gives CDR1 SQVTM, CDR2 ANQGSEA. Deletions cut 3 bases from V and 5 bases from J, with 10 bases between. The CDR3 is made up of 12 amino acids. In DNA form, the CDR3 reads TGCAGCGTTGAGGGTAGAGGTGAGACCCAGTACTTC. Its translation: CSVEGRGETQYF.

There are many counts of this clonotype. The chain uses TRBV12-3 or TRBV12-4 and TRBJ2-2, with D uncertain. CDR3 size: 14 residues. Trimming shortened V by 6 bases and J by 1 base, and 9 bases separated the two germline ends. The CDR3 reads CASSPLLNTGELFF. The CDR3 DNA is TGTGCCAGCAGCCCGCTTTTGAACACCGGGGAGCTGTTTTTT.

This clonotype was observed many times. The chain is built from TRBV20-1 and TRBJ2-7, with a tentative D call TRBD2 (5 bases). The CDR3 consists of 14 residues. V was cut by 8 bases and J by 4 bases, with 21 bases left in between. Germline CDR1 DFQATT, CDR2 SNEGSKA (reference sequence). CDR3 DNA: TGCAGTACAAATGCGGGCCAAGAGGGTTACGAGCAGTACTTC. This sequence encodes CSTNAGQEGYEQYF.

The chain recombines TRBV5-1 with TRBJ2-2, with TRBD1 matching over 8 bases. V gave up 4 bases and J gave up 2 bases; unmatched junction bases: 7. Germline CDR1 reads SGHRS; CDR2 reads YFSETQ. This CDR3 is 16 amino acids long. In DNA, the CDR3 is TGCGCCAGCAGCCCTCCCGGGACAGGAAACACCGGGGAGCTGTTTTTT. Residues: CASSPPGTGNTGELFF.

This clonotype was observed a handful of times. The genes are TRBV6-2 or TRBV6-3 and TRBJ1-3, with a possible D match to TRBD1 (5 bases). CDR3 length: 17 amino acids. The V end lost 6 bases, the J end lost 0 bases, and 18 bases lay between the germline ends. CDR1 is MNHEY, CDR2 SVGEGT, per germline. The CDR3 DNA follows: TGTGCCAGCAGACCCAATCCCGGGACCCGCTCTGGAAACACCATATATTTT. It encodes CASRPNPGTRSGNTIYF.

The V gene is TRBV20-1, the J gene TRBJ2-7, with 7 bases aligning to TRBD1. Germline loops: CDR1 DFQATT, CDR2 SNEGSKA (reference sequence). The ends lost 0 bases at V and 1 base at J; junction bases unmatched: 6. The CDR3 is made up of 15 amino acids. CDR3 in DNA: TGCAGTGCTAGAGATGGGACAGTCTATTCCTACGAGCAGTACTTC. This sequence encodes CSARDGTVYSYEQYF.

The genes are TRBV29-1 and TRBJ1-5; tentatively, D is TRBD1 (5 bases). CDR1 and CDR2 (germline): SQVTM, ANQGSEA. The CDR3 consists of 13 residues. V dropped 7 bases and J dropped 3 bases, with 13 bases sitting between them. The CDR3 spells CSGGEGNNQPQHF. DNA of the CDR3: TGCAGCGGGGGGGAGGGTAACAATCAGCCCCAGCATTTT. The full variable domain, with the rest looked up from reference TRBV29-1 and TRBJ1-5, is SAVISQKPSRDICQRGTSLTIQCQVDSQVTMMFWYRQQPGQSLTLIATANQGSEATYESGFVIDKFPISRPNLTFSTLTVSNMSPEDSSIYLCSGGEGNNQPQHFGDGTRLSIL.

J is TRBJ2-5 and V is TRBV4-2; no firm D call. Germline values: CDR1 LGHNA, CDR2 YNFKEQ. This CDR3 region has 14 residues. Deletions cut 0 bases from V and 5 bases from J, with 10 bases between. The CDR3 sequence: CASSQDRASETQYF. The DNA of the CDR3 is TGTGCCAGCAGCCAAGATAGGGCTTCGGAGACCCAGTACTTC.

This clonotype was detected many times. This chain uses TRBV27 with TRBJ1-6; D call uncertain. The length of the CDR3 is 14 residues. Per the germline V gene, CDR1 is MNHEY and CDR2 is SMNVEV (reference sequence). V lost 3 bases, J lost 7 bases, and 10 bases lay in between. The CDR3: CASSLFGGNSPLHF. The CDR3 DNA is TGTGCCAGCAGTTTGTTTGGTGGGAATTCACCCCTCCACTTT.